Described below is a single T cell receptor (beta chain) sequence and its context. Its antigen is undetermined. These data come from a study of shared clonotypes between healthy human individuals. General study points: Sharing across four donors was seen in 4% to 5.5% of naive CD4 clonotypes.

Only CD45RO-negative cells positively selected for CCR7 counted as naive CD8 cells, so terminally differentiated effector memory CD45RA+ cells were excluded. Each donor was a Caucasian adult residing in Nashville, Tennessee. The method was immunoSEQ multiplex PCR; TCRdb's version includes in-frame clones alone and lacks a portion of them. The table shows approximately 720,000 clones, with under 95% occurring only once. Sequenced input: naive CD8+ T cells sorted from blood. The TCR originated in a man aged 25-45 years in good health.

The DNA of the CDR3 is TGTGCCAGCAGCAATCCGGGACAGCACTCCTACGAGCAGTACTTC. Its protein is CASSNPGQHSYEQYF. The chain is built from TRBV7-9 and TRBJ2-7; 7 bases agree with TRBD1. The V and J ends lost 5 bases and 0 bases, in that order; junction bases with no gene match: 7. This CDR3 contains 15 residues. The germline V gene has CDR1 SEHNR and CDR2 FQNEAQ (reference sequence).